One and the same sample provided the 7 T cell receptor beta chains below, sequenced in a study of vaccination effects on CD4 cells after COVID-19. Which antigens these TCRs recognize remains unknown. ViraFEST used viral peptide pools to expand antigen-specific CD4+ T cells before sequencing. The culture ran for approximately 10 days, and then CD4+ T cells were isolated. Absence of prior SARS-CoV-2 infection characterized the vaccine recipients, who showed negative nucleocapsid antibodies. Libraries were prepared by immunoSEQ multiplex PCR; TCRdb keeps only in-frame clonotypes and omits some of them. The sample has some 77,000 clones, approximately 72% seen once. The source was CD4+ T cells from PBMCs cultured with HCoV-OC43 spike peptides, collected before COVID-19 vaccination. Subset described: HCoV-OC43 spike overlapping peptide pool stimulation. The receptors were gathered from a human donor who received a COVID-19 vaccine.

This clone was found a few times. This chain connects TRBV30 to TRBJ1-1; D is undetermined. Germline-derived CDR1 and CDR2 are GTSNPN and SVGIG (reference sequence). This CDR3 contains 11 residues. V was shortened by 2 bases and J by 8 bases, with 9 bases between the two germline ends. DNA for the CDR3: TGTGCCTGGAGTTCACGGCGGGAAGCTTTCTTT. Its translation: CAWSSRREAFF.

The chain employs TRBV11-2 and TRBJ2-7; D may be TRBD2 (7 bases). The CDR3 is 15 residues long. V was clipped by 8 bases and J by 1 base, with 18 bases between them. CDR1 SGHAT and CDR2 FQNNGV come from the germline V gene. In DNA, the CDR3 is TGTGCCAGCTCTCGAGGGGGGGGTGGATCCTACGAGCAGTACGTC. Residues: CASSRGGGGSYEQYV.

The chain has TRBV5-8 and TRBJ2-1; 8 bases line up with TRBD1. The junction had 17 bases not matched to a gene; V was cut back by 7 bases and J by 8 bases. The CDR3 extends over 16 amino acids. CDR1 and CDR2 (germline): SGHTS, YDEGEE. As DNA, the CDR3 is TGTGCCAGCCCCACCGCCCCGGACAGGGAGATTCATGAGCAGTTCTTC. Translation: CASPTAPDREIHEQFF.

This sequence joins TRBV6-2 or TRBV6-3 and TRBJ2-2; D call uncertain. This CDR3 is 13 amino acids long. The V end lost 5 bases, the J end lost 4 bases, and 8 bases lay between the germline ends. Looked up from germline, CDR1 is MNHEY and CDR2 is SVGEGT. Written as DNA, the CDR3 is TGTGCCAGCAGTGTCGGCTTCACCGGGGAGCTGTTTTTT. Its protein is CASSVGFTGELFF.

The V and J genes are TRBV4-1 and TRBJ1-2; the match to TRBD1 covers 7 bases. V was pared by 2 bases and J by 4 bases, with 19 bases of the junction left unmatched. CDR1 and CDR2 (germline): MGHRA, YSYEKL. The CDR3 has 19 amino acids. CDR3 sequence reads: CASSQLPTVGGAGSYGYTF. CDR3 nucleotide sequence: TGCGCCAGCAGCCAACTCCCGACTGTAGGGGGCGCGGGAAGCTATGGCTACACCTTC.

Written as DNA, the CDR3 is TGTGCCAGCCGGGACAGACAAGAGACCCAGTACTTC. This translates into CASRDRQETQYF. The gene calls are TRBV19 and TRBJ2-5; 7 bases fit TRBD1. V was clipped by 9 bases and J by 2 bases; unmatched bases: 3. The CDR3 contains 12 residues. CDR1 is LNHDA and CDR2 is SQIVND in the germline V gene (reference sequence).

The chain employs TRBV6-5 and TRBJ1-1; D not certain. This CDR3 has 14 residues. Germline values: CDR1 MNHEY, CDR2 SVGAGI. Trimming shortened V by 6 bases and J by 4 bases, and 15 bases separated the two germline ends. CDR3 coding DNA: TGTGCCAGCAGGGTTTCGATGGTTGCCACTGAAGCTTTCTTT. This sequence encodes CASRVSMVATEAFF.